This T cell receptor beta chain was identified during a study of breast tumors, draining lymph nodes, adjacent tissues. Study conclusions and caveats: Most tumor T cells seemingly derive from lymph node, then expand in tumor. That most tumor T cells come from lymph nodes remained unproven. Tumor and nontumor repertoires were significantly more similar in luminal-like than in basal-like breast cancer. Compared with lymph nodes, tumors were less diverse; compared with nontumor tissue, more.

Germline loops: CDR1 SQVTM, CDR2 ANQGSEA. The ends lost 6 bases at V and 4 bases at J; junction bases unmatched: 6. The CDR3 spans 13 residues. This clonotype was seen at least ten times. Its antigen is not known. The lymph nodes were axillary draining lymph nodes from breast cancer patients. TCRdb processed the multiplex PCR reads anew with MiXCR; each CDR3 protein has one entry. The repertoire holds about 220,000 distinct CDR3 sequences, with less than 40% as singletons. The sample was axillary lymph node tissue. The gene calls are TRBV29-1 and TRBJ1-2, with 9 positions matching TRBD1. This sequence originates from a female donor with breast cancer. Some clones in this sample may be carry-over from other donors' samples. This CDR3 is CSVDGQGSYGYTF. The DNA of the CDR3 is TGCAGCGTGGATGGACAGGGGAGCTATGGCTACACCTTC.